This record looks at one T cell receptor beta chain sequence and its context. The antigen remains unidentified. This sample stems from a study of post-analysis software for immune sequencing data. Study context: As for disease course, relapsing-remitting, secondary progressive and progressive-relapsing multiple sclerosis were all included.

V lost 4 bases and J lost 11, with 12 bases in between. The CDR3 runs 12 residues. Germline values: CDR1 LGHDT, CDR2 YNNKEL (reference sequence). Study observations and caveats: Diversity measured as normalized Chao1 was significantly lower in multiple sclerosis patients than in controls. Comparison of patients with controls showed about 5 TRBV segments more frequent in patients, TRBV5-6, TRBV5-1 and TRBV20-1 among them.

Every TCR beta cDNA library bore unique molecular identifiers. TCRdb re-derived calls from the PCR reads in MiXCR, one entry per CDR3 protein. This sample has about 540,000 distinct CDR3 sequences, with approximately 34% found just once. This chain uses TRBV3-1 with TRBJ1-5, with D tentatively TRBD1 (5 bases). The TCR sequence derives from a girl aged 2 to 17 with multiple sclerosis. Sequencing input: blood. The CDR3 is CASSPSGGAQHF. As DNA, the CDR3 is TGTGCCAGCAGCCCAAGCGGAGGGGCCCAGCATTTT.